This record concerns one T cell receptor (beta chain) sequence. In the PCR, 60 Vbeta and 13 Jbeta primers were used. The data were produced by immunoSEQ multiplex PCR, yet TCRdb's version contains in-frame clones alone and is incomplete. The sample holds about 140,000 clones; around 78% are singletons and the top ten take around 5.9%. This entry comes from a study of cytomegalovirus exposure and HLA in healthy donors. The sequenced sample was PBMCs. The sequence was obtained from a woman between 35 and 50 years old in good health and CMV-seropositive.

The CDR3 DNA reads as TGCGCCAGCACGACCGGGACAGGGGGCATATACTATGGCTACACCTTC. Protein: CASTTGTGGIYYGYTF. The chain links TRBV10-1 to TRBJ1-2; 12 bases align to TRBD1. Germline V CDR1 and CDR2: WNHNN, SYGVQD (reference sequence). There are 16 residues in the CDR3. The V and J ends lost 7 bases and 3 bases, in that order; junction bases with no gene match: 9.